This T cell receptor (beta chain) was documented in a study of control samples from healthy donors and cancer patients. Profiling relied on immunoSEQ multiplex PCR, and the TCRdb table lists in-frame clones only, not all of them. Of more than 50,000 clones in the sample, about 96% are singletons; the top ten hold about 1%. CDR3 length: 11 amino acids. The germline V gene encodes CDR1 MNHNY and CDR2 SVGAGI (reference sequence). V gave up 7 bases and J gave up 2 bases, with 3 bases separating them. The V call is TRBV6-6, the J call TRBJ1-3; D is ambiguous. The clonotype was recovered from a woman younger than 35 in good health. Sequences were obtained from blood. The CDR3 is CASKTGNTIYF. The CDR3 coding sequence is TGTGCCAGCAAGACTGGAAACACCATATATTTT.